This T cell receptor (beta chain) was identified during a study of blood T cell repertoires in COVID-19. Background on the study: Researchers got acute and convalescent COVID-19 samples from the United States, Italy and Spain. PBMCs, B-cell-depleted T cells, or T cells were the source of the cDNA or gDNA that made up the material.

The CDR3 totals 17 residues. From germline, CDR1 is LGHNA and CDR2 YSLEER. V was clipped by 1 base and J by 3 bases; unmatched bases: 10. Sequencing used immunoSEQ multiplex PCR; TCRdb keeps in-frame clones, though not all of them. The sample lists about 90,000 clones; 92% were seen once. The clonotype comes from a woman aged 60-70 years with active COVID-19. Material: peripheral blood. The chain couples TRBV4-3 to TRBJ2-3; 7 bases match TRBD2. CDR3: CASSQAPLAATTDTQYF. The CDR3 bases are TGCGCCAGCAGCCAAGCTCCGCTAGCGGCGACTACAGATACGCAGTATTTT.